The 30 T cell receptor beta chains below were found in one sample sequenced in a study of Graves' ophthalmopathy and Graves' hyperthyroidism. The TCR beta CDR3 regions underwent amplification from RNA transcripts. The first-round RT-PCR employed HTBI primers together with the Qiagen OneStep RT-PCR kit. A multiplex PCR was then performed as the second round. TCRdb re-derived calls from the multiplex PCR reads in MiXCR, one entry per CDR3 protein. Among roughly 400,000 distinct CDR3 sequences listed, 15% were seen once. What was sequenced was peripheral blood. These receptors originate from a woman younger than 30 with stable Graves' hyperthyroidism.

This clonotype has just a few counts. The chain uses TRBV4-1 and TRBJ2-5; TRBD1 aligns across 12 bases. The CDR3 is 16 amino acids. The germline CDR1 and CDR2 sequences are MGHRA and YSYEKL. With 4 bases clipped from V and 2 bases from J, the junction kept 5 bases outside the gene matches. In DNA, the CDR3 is TGCGCCAGCAGCCGCGGGACAGGGGGCGGACAAGAGACCCAGTACTTC. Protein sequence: CASSRGTGGGQETQYF.

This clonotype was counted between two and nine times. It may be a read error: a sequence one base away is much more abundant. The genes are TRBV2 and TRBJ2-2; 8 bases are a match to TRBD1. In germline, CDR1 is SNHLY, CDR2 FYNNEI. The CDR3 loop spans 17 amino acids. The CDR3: CASSRERTGPNTGELCF. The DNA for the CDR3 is TGTGCCAGCAGCCGCGAGAGGACAGGGCCTAACACCGGGGAGCTGTGTTTT.

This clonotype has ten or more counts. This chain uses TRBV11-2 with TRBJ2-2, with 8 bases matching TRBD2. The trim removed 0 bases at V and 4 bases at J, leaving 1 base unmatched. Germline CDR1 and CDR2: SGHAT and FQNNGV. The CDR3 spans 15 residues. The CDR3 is CASSLDGRATGELFF. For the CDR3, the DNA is TGTGCCAGCAGCTTAGACGGGAGGGCCACCGGGGAGCTGTTTTTT.

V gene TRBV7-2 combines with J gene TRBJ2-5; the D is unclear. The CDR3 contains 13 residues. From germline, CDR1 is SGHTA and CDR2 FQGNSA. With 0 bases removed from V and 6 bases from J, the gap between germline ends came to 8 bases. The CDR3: CASSLAGQKTQYF. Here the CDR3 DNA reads TGTGCCAGCAGCTTAGCCGGTCAAAAGACCCAGTACTTC.

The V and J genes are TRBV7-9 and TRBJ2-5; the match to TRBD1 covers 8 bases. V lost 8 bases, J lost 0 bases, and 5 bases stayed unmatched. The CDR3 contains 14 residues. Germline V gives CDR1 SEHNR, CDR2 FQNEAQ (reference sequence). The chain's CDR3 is CASRTGRNQETQYF. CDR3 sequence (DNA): TGTGCCAGCCGGACAGGGCGAAACCAAGAGACCCAGTACTTC.

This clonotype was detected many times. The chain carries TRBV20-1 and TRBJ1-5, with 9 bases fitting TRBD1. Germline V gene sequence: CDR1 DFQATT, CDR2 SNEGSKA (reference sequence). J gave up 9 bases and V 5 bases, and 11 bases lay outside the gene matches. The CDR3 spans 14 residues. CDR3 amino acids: CSARGQGIMGPQHF. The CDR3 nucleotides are TGCAGTGCTCGCGGACAGGGGATTATGGGGCCCCAGCATTTT.

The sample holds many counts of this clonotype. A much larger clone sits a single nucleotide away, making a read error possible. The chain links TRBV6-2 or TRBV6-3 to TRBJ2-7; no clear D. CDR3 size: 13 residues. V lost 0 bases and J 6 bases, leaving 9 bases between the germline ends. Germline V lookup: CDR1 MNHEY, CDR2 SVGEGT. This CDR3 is CASSYSILCEQYF. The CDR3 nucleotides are TGTGCCAGCAGTTACTCGATTCTCTGCGAGCAGTACTTC.

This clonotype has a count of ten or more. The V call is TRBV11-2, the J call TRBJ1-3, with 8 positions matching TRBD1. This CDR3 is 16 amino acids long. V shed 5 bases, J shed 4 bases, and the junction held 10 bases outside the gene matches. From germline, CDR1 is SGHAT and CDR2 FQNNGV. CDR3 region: CASSTPQGASGNTIYF. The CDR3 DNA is TGTGCCAGCAGCACCCCGCAGGGGGCGTCAGGAAACACCATATATTTT. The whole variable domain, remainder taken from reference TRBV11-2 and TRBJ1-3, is EAGVAQSPRYKIIEKRQSVAFWCNPISGHATLYWYQQILGQGPKLLIQFQNNGVVDDSQLPKDRFSAERLKGVDSTLKIQPAKLEDSAVYLCASSTPQGASGNTIYFGEGSWLTVV.

CDR3 in amino acids: CASSPHRGYTGELFF. As DNA, the CDR3 is TGTGCCAGCAGCCCGCACAGGGGATACACCGGGGAGCTGTTTTTT. The chain has TRBV7-2 and TRBJ2-2; 7 bases fit TRBD1. The V segment lost 5 bases and the J segment 3 bases; nucleotides outside the gene matches: 6. The CDR3 spans 15 residues. In germline, CDR1 is SGHTA, CDR2 FQGNSA.

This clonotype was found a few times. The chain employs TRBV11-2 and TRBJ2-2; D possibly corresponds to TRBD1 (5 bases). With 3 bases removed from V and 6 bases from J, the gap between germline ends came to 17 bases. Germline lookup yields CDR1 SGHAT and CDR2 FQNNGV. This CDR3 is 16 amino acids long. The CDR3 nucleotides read TGTGCCAGCAGCTTTAGGGGCCTCTTGTCGGCCGGGGAGCTGTTTTTT. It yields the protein CASSFRGLLSAGELFF.

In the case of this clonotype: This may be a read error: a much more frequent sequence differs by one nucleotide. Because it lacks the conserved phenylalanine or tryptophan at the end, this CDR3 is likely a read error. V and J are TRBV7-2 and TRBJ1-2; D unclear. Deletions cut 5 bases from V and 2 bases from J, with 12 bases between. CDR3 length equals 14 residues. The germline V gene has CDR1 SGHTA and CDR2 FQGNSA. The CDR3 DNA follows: TGTGCCAGCAGCGCACTTCCCACAAACTATGGCTACACCTAC. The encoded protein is CASSALPTNYGYTY.

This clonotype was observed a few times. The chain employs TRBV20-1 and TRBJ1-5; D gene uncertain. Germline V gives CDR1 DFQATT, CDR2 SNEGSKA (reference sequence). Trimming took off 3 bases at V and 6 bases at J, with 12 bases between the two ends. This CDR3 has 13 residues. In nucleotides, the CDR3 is TGCAGTGCTAGTCGTCCGTCCCGTCAGCCCCAGCATTTT. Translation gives CSASRPSRQPQHF.

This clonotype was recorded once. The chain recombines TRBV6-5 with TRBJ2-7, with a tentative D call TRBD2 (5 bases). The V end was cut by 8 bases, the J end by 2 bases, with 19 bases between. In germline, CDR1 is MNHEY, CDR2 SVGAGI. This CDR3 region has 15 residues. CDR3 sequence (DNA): TGTGCCAGCGTTCACTATCGGGGAGTAACCTACGAGCAGTACTTC. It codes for CASVHYRGVTYEQYF.

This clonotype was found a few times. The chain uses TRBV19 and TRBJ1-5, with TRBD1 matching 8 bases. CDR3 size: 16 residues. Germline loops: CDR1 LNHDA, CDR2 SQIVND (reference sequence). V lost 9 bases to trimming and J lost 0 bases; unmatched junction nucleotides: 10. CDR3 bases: TGTGCCAGCGCGGGGACAGGCGCCTCTAGCAATCAGCCCCAGCATTTT. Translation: CASAGTGASSNQPQHF.

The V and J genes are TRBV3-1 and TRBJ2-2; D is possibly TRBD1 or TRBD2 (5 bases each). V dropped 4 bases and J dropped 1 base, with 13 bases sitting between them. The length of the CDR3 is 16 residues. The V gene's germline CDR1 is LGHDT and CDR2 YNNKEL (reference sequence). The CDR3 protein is CASSRGGRQNTGELFF. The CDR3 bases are TGTGCCAGCAGCCGGGGCGGGCGGCAGAACACCGGGGAGCTGTTTTTT.

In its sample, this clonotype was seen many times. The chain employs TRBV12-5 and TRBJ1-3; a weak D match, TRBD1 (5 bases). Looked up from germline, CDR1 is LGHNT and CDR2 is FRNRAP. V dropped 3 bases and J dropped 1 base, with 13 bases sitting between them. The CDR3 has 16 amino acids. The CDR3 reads CASGLGSGPSGNTIYF. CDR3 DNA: TGTGCTAGTGGTTTAGGTTCAGGGCCATCTGGAAACACCATATATTTT.

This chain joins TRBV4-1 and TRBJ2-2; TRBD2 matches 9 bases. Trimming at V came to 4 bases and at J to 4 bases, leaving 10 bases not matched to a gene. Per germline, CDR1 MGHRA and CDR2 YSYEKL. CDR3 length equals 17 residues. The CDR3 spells CASSLGSGGRFTGELFF. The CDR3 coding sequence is TGCGCCAGCAGCCTGGGTAGCGGGGGAAGGTTCACCGGGGAGCTGTTTTTT.

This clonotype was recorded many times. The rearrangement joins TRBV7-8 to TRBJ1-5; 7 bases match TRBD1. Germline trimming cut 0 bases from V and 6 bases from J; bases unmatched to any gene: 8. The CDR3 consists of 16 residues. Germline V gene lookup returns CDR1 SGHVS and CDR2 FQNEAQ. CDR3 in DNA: TGTGCCAGCAGCTTAGCGGCAGACAGGGTCAGTCAGCCCCAGCATTTT. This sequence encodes CASSLAADRVSQPQHF.

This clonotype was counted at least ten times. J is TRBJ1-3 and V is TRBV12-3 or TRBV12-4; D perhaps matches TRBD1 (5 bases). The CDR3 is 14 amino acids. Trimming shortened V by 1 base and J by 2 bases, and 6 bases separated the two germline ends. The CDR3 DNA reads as TGTGCCAGCAGTTTAGGGGACCCTGGAAACACCATATATTTT. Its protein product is CASSLGDPGNTIYF.

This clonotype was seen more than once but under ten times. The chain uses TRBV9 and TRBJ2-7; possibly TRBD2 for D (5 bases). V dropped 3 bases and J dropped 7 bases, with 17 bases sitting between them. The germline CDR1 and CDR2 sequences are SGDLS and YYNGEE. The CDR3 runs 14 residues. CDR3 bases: TGTGCCAGCAGCGCAGGACCTATGTCGGGGGAGCAGTACTTC. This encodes CASSAGPMSGEQYF.

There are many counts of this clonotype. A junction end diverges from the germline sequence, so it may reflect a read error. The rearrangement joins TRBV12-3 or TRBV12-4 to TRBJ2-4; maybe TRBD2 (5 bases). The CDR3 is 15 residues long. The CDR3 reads CASSELGFEKNIKYF. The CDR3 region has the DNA TGTGCCAGCAGTGAACTAGGGTTTGAGAAAAACATTAAGTACTTC.

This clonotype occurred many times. The CDR3 reads CASSLLAGGLGEQYF. The CDR3 region has the DNA TGTGCCAGCAGTTTATTAGCGGGGGGGCTCGGCGAGCAGTACTTC. The chain uses TRBV27 and TRBJ2-7, with 11 bases aligning to TRBD2. The CDR3 sequence is 15 residues long. V shed 1 base and J 6 bases; nucleotides not matched to a gene: 5. Germline CDR1 is MNHEY and CDR2 is SMNVEV (reference sequence).

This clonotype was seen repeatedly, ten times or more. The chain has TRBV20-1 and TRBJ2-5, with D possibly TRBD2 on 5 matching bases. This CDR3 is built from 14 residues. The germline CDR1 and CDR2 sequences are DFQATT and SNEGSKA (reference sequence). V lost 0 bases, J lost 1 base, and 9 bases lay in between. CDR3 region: CSAREGAVQETQYF. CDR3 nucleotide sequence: TGCAGTGCTAGAGAAGGAGCGGTCCAAGAGACCCAGTACTTC.

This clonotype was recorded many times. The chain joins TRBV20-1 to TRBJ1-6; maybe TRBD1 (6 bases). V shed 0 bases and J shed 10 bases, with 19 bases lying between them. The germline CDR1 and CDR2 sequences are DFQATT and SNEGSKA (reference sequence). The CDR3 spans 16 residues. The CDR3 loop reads CSARDVGGGARSPLHF. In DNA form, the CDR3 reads TGCAGTGCTAGAGACGTAGGCGGGGGCGCACGGTCACCCCTCCACTTT.

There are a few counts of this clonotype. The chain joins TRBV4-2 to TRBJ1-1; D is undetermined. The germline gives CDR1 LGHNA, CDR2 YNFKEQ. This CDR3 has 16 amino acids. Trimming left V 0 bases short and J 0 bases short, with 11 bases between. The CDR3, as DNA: TGTGCCAGCAGCCAAGATCGGCCCGGAATGAACACTGAAGCTTTCTTT. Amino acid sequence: CASSQDRPGMNTEAFF.

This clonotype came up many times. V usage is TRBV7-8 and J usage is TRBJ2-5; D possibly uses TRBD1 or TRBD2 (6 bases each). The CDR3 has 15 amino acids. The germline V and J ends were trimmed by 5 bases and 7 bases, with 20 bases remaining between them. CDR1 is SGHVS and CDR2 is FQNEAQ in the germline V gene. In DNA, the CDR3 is TGTGCCAGCAGCCTACCGGGGGCGAGAGGTGGGACCCAGTACTTC. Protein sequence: CASSLPGARGGTQYF.

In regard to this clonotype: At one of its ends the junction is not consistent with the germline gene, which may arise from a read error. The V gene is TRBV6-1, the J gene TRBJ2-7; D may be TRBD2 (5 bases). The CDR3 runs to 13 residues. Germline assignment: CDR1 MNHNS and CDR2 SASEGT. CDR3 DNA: TGTGCCAACAGTGGTCTCGGGGCCTACGAGCAGTACTTC. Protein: CANSGLGAYEQYF.

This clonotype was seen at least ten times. CDR3 residues: CASSLQSETQYF. In nucleotides, the CDR3 is TGTGCCAGCAGCTTACAATCAGAGACCCAGTACTTC. The chain carries TRBV11-2 and TRBJ2-5; D is ambiguous. V was shortened by 2 bases and J by 4 bases, with 5 bases between the two germline ends. Germline assignment: CDR1 SGHAT and CDR2 FQNNGV. The CDR3 is 12 amino acids.

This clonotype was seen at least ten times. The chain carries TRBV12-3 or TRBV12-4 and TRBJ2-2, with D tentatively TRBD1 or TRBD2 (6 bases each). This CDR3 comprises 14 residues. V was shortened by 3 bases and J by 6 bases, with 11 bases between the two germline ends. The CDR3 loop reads CASSLEGVPGELFF. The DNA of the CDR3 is TGTGCCAGCAGTTTGGAGGGGGTGCCCGGGGAGCTGTTTTTT.

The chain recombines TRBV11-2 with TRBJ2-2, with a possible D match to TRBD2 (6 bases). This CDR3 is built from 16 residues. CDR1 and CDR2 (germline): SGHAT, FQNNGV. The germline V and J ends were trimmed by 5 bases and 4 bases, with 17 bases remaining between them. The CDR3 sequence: CASSRRPGTSTGELFF. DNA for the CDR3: TGTGCCAGCAGCCGCCGACCCGGGACTTCCACCGGGGAGCTGTTTTTT.